This TCR beta chain was captured in a study of blood T cells in healthy people across ages. The use of a sample-barcoded 5' primer and a J-beta primer mix characterized a second PCR of roughly 6 to 12 cycles. A template-switch adaptor that had 12 random nucleotides put a tag on each cDNA molecule. Each CDR3 protein gets one entry after TCRdb re-called the 5' RACE reads with MiXCR. The sample comprises approximately 2,000,000 distinct CDR3 sequences, around 42% of which are singletons, and 20% to 25% rests with the top ten. The V end was cut by 0 bases, the J end by 13 bases, with 17 bases between. The germline V gene has CDR1 SGDLS and CDR2 YYNGEE. The CDR3 totals 15 residues. Findings and limits, study-wide: Both higher diversity and more naive CD4+ cells marked long-lived donors when set against aged donors. The unsorted PBMCs prevented any conclusive comparison of naive versus antigen-experienced cells. In these data, TCR beta diversity tracked strongly with naive T cell percentage.

A remark on this clonotype: The antigen remains unidentified.

The chain joins TRBV9 to TRBJ1-6, with a tentative D call TRBD1 (6 bases). The source material was blood. The receptor comes from a human donor in good health. The CDR3 nucleotides read TGTGCCAGCAGCGTAGGGCGGGGGCCCCAGGCGCCCCTCCACTTT. The encoded protein is CASSVGRGPQAPLHF.